Listed below are T cell receptor beta chains from one sample, sequenced in a study of blood T cell repertoires in COVID-19. The method was immunoSEQ multiplex PCR; TCRdb's version includes in-frame clones alone and lacks a portion of them. The sample lists a few hundred thousand clones; over 70% were seen once. The specimen sequenced was PBMCs or T cells enriched from blood (not recorded which). Source of these receptors: a young man who had recovered from COVID-19. Each CDR3 is given with its conserved first and last residue. The order of the fields is clone size, CDR3 length, V gene, J gene, D gene, CDR3 protein, CDR3 DNA. A D gene is named only where the DNA matches it firmly. Clone size, where shown, is once, few, many, or a class for clones that have expanded.

NA	14	TRBV5-8	TRBJ1-4	NA	CASSSSLPNEKLFF	TGTGCCAGCAGCTCTAGCCTCCCCAATGAAAAACTGTTTTTT
NA	15	TRBV19	TRBJ1-5	NA	CASSRVGGSNQPQHF	TGTGCCAGTAGTAGGGTGGGAGGTAGCAATCAGCCCCAGCATTTT
NA	14	TRBV10-3	TRBJ1-5	NA	CAISPSTGNQPQHF	TGTGCCATCAGTCCATCTACAGGGAATCAGCCCCAGCATTTT
NA	16	TRBV27	TRBJ1-3	NA	CATIPNRLPSGNTIYF	TGTGCCACCATTCCTAACAGGCTACCCTCTGGAAACACCATATATTTT
few	13	TRBV2	TRBJ2-1	NA	CASGRSEVSEQFF	TGTGCCAGCGGGCGAAGTGAAGTAAGTGAGCAGTTCTTC
NA	14	TRBV4-1	TRBJ1-2	NA	CASSQQGNNYGYTF	TGCGCCAGCAGCCAACAGGGGAATAACTATGGCTACACCTTC
NA	16	TRBV15	TRBJ1-2	TRBD1	CATSARGQGRVYGYTF	TGTGCCACCAGCGCCCGAGGACAGGGCCGGGTCTATGGCTACACCTTC
NA	13	TRBV10-3	TRBJ1-2	NA	CAIYAASRYGYTF	TGTGCCATCTATGCGGCCAGCCGCTATGGCTACACCTTC
NA	16	TRBV2	TRBJ2-7	NA	CASSERELASSYEQYF	TGTGCCAGCAGTGAGCGCGAGCTCGCGAGCTCCTACGAGCAGTACTTC
NA	14	TRBV9	TRBJ2-3	TRBD1	CASNPGQGADTQYF	TGTGCCAGCAACCCGGGACAGGGAGCAGATACGCAGTATTTT
NA	19	TRBV9	TRBJ2-3	TRBD2	CASSALTSGGSGRTDTQYF	TGTGCCAGCAGCGCATTAACTAGCGGGGGGTCCGGACGCACAGATACGCAGTATTTT
NA	16	TRBV19	TRBJ1-2	NA	CASSQIPGTTAYGYTF	TGTGCCAGTAGTCAGATTCCCGGGACAACTGCCTATGGCTACACCTTC
NA	18	TRBV3-1/TRBV3-2	TRBJ1-4	NA	CASSQDFAAWGRNEKLFF	TGTGCCAGCAGCCAAGATTTCGCTGCCTGGGGGAGGAATGAAAAACTGTTTTTT
NA	14	TRBV28	TRBJ1-4	TRBD1	CASGTGGSNEKLFF	TGTGCCAGCGGGACAGGGGGGTCTAATGAAAAACTGTTTTTT
NA	13	TRBV2	TRBJ1-1	NA	CASSARQEVAAFF	TGTGCCAGCAGTGCGCGCCAGGAGGTGGCGGCTTTCTTT
NA	13	TRBV19	TRBJ1-6	NA	CASRDGGNSPLHF	TGTGCCAGTAGGGATGGAGGGAATTCACCCCTCCACTTT
few	16	TRBV27	TRBJ1-6	NA	CASSLFGGFRNSPLHF	TGTGCCAGCAGTTTATTTGGGGGCTTTAGGAATTCACCCCTCCACTTT
NA	17	TRBV7-9	TRBJ1-5	TRBD1	CASSLGTGIHSNQPQHF	TGTGCCAGCAGCTTAGGGACAGGGATCCATAGCAATCAGCCCCAGCATTTT
NA	16	TRBV27	TRBJ2-7	NA	CASSLRGLLRDHEQYF	TGTGCCAGCAGTTTAAGAGGACTACTCAGGGATCACGAGCAGTACTTC
NA	15	TRBV2	TRBJ2-1	NA	CASSEGGGAYNEQFF	TGTGCCAGCAGTGAAGGAGGCGGGGCCTACAATGAGCAGTTCTTC
NA	16	TRBV11-2	TRBJ1-5	NA	CASSLGGRVGNQPQHF	TGTGCCAGCAGCTTAGGTGGCAGGGTGGGCAATCAGCCCCAGCATTTT
NA	15	TRBV5-4	TRBJ2-2	NA	CASSLRGAGTGELFF	TGTGCCAGCAGCTTGCGAGGCGCCGGCACCGGGGAGCTGTTTTTT
NA	14	TRBV19	TRBJ2-3	TRBD1	CASSRQGRTDTQYF	TGTGCCAGTTCTAGACAGGGCCGCACAGATACGCAGTATTTT
many	15	TRBV29-1	TRBJ2-5	TRBD1	CSAKSGTGPQETQYF	TGCAGCGCTAAGTCCGGGACAGGTCCGCAAGAGACCCAGTACTTC
NA	17	TRBV5-6	TRBJ2-3	TRBD2	CASSLGDRREGGDTQYF	TGTGCCAGCAGCCTCGGGGACCGTAGGGAGGGAGGGGATACGCAGTATTTT
NA	15	TRBV2	TRBJ1-6	TRBD1	CASSANRGAYSPLHF	TGTGCCAGCAGTGCAAACAGGGGGGCGTATTCACCCCTCCACTTT
NA	13	TRBV5-1	TRBJ2-7	NA	CASRLGQGYEQYF	TGCGCCAGCAGATTGGGGCAGGGCTACGAGCAGTACTTC
few	12	TRBV10-1	TRBJ1-1	TRBD1	CASSWDRGEAFF	TGCGCCAGCAGTTGGGACAGGGGAGAAGCTTTCTTT
NA	15	TRBV7-3	TRBJ2-1	TRBD2	CASSPSSGGPNEQFF	TGTGCCAGCAGCCCCTCTAGCGGGGGGCCCAATGAGCAGTTCTTC
NA	14	TRBV28	TRBJ2-7	NA	CASSLAAGTYEQYF	TGTGCCAGCAGTTTAGCGGCAGGGACCTACGAGCAGTACTTC
NA	16	TRBV4-2	TRBJ1-5	NA	CASSQGEGVSNQPQHF	TGTGCCAGCAGCCAAGGCGAGGGGGTTAGCAATCAGCCCCAGCATTTT
NA	12	TRBV7-9	TRBJ2-7	TRBD1	CASRYTGEEQYF	TGTGCCAGCAGGTATACAGGGGAAGAGCAGTACTTC
NA	14	TRBV7-9	TRBJ1-1	NA	CASSGPGGLAEAFF	TGTGCCAGCAGCGGCCCCGGGGGACTCGCTGAAGCTTTCTTT
once	13	TRBV10-3	TRBJ2-3	NA	CATQGDIANTQYF	TGTGCCACCCAGGGCGACATTGCCAATACGCAGTATTTT
NA	15	TRBV2	TRBJ2-7	TRBD1	CASKKGGSLLYEQYF	TGTGCCAGCAAGAAAGGGGGCTCCCTACTTTACGAGCAGTACTTC
NA	13	TRBV2	TRBJ1-1	NA	CASSESRGGEAFF	TGTGCCAGCAGTGAGTCGCGGGGTGGGGAAGCTTTCTTT
NA	15	TRBV4-2	TRBJ2-5	TRBD2	CASSQSGGGHETQYF	TGTGCCAGCAGCCAATCCGGGGGGGGGCACGAGACCCAGTACTTC
once	18	TRBV27	TRBJ1-1	TRBD1	CASSLFGAGGFVDTEAFF	TGTGCCAGCAGTTTATTTGGGGCAGGGGGCTTCGTGGACACTGAAGCTTTCTTT
NA	15	TRBV5-1	TRBJ1-1	NA	CASSFLQGGTTEAFF	TGCGCCAGCAGCTTTCTACAGGGAGGGACCACTGAAGCTTTCTTT
NA	14	TRBV2	TRBJ1-5	NA	CASSEYSGNQPQHF	TGTGCCAGCAGTGAATATTCAGGTAATCAGCCCCAGCATTTT
NA	14	TRBV6-5	TRBJ2-7	NA	CASSYPDRTYEQYF	TGTGCCAGCAGTTACCCCGACAGGACCTACGAGCAGTACTTC
NA	17	TRBV5-1	TRBJ2-1	NA	CASSPNHGEYSYNEQFF	TGCGCCAGCAGCCCGAACCATGGGGAGTACTCCTACAATGAGCAGTTCTTC
NA	19	TRBV7-9	TRBJ2-1	TRBD2	CASSRSGLAGGRSYNEQFF	TGTGCCAGCAGCCGATCTGGACTAGCGGGGGGGCGGTCCTACAATGAGCAGTTCTTC
NA	13	TRBV7-9	TRBJ2-7	NA	CASSFSQEYEQYF	TGTGCCAGCAGCTTTTCACAGGAATACGAGCAGTACTTC